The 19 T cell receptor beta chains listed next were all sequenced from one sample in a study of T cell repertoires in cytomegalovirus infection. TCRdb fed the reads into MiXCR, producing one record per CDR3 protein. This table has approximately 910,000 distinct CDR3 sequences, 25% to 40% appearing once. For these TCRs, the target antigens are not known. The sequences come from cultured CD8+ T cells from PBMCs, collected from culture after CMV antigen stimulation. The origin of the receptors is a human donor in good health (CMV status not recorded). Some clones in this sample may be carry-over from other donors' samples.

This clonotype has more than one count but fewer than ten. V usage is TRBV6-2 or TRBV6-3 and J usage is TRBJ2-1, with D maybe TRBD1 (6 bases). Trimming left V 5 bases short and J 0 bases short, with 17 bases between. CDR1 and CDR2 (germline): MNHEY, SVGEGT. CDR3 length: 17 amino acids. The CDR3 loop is CASSRFGQSSSYNEQFF. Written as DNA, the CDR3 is TGTGCCAGCAGTAGATTTGGACAGTCGAGCTCCTACAATGAGCAGTTCTTC.

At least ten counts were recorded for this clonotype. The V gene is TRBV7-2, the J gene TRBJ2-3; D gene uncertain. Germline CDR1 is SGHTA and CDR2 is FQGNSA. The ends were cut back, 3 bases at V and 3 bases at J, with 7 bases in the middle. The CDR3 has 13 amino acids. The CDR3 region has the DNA TGTGCCAGCAGCTTGGGGATAACAGATACGCAGTATTTT. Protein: CASSLGITDTQYF.

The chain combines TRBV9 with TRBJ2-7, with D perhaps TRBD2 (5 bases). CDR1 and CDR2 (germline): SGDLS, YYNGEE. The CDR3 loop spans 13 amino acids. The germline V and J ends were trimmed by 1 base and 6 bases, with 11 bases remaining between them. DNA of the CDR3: TGTGCCAGCAGCGTAACGGGGTCCGGCGAGCAGTACGTC. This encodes CASSVTGSGEQYV.

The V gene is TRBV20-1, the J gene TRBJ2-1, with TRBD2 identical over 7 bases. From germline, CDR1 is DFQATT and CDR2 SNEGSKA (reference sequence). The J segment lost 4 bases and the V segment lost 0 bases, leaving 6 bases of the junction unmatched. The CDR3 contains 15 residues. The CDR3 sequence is CSAREAGFPYNEQFF. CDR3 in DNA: TGCAGTGCTAGAGAAGCGGGGTTCCCTTACAATGAGCAGTTCTTC.

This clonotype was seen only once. CDR3 sequence: CASSSFQGVAQYF. For the CDR3, the DNA is TGTGCCAGCAGCTCGTTTCAGGGGGTGGCGCAGTATTTT. V is TRBV7-9 and J is TRBJ2-3; 7 bases are a match to TRBD1. J lost 10 bases, V lost 4 bases, and 8 bases had no gene match. This CDR3 has 13 residues. The germline V gene encodes CDR1 SEHNR and CDR2 FQNEAQ (reference sequence).

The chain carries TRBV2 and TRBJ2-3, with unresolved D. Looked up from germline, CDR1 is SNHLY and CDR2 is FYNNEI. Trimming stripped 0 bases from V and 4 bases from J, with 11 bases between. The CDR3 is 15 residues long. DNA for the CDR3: TGTGCCAGCAGTGAAGCGCTTATAAGGGCAGATACGCAGTATTTT. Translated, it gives CASSEALIRADTQYF.

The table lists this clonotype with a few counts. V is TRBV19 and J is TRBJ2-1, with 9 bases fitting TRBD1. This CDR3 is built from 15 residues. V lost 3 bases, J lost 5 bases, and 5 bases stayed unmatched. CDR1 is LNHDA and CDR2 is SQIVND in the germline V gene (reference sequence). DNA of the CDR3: TGTGCCAGTAGTATCGGACAGGGGTTGCACAATGAGCAGTTCTTC. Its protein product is CASSIGQGLHNEQFF.

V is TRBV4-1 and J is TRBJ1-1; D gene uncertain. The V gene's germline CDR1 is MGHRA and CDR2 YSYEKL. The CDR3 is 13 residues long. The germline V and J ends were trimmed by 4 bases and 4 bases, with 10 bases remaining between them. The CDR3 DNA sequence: TGCGCCAGCAGCCCACTAATGGGCACTGAAGCTTTCTTT. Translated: CASSPLMGTEAFF.

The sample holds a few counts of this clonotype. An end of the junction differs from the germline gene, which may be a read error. The chain's CDR3 is CSATVDRQGYF. As DNA, the CDR3 is TGTAGCGCCACAGTGGACAGGCAGGGGTACTTC. The rearrangement joins TRBV29-1 to TRBJ2-5; 7 nucleotides align to TRBD1. This CDR3 comprises 11 residues. Germline CDR1 is SQVTM and CDR2 is ANQGSEA.

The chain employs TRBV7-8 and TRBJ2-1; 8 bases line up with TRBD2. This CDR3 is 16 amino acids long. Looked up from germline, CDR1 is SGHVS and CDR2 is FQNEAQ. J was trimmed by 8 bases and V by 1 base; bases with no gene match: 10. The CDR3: CASSLGQRGPFDEQFF. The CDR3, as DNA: TGTGCCAGCAGCTTAGGACAGCGGGGGCCGTTTGATGAGCAGTTCTTC.

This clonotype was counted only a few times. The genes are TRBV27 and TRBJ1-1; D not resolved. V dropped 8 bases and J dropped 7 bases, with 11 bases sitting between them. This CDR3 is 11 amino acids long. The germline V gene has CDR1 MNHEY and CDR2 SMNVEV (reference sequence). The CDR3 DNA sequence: TGTGCCAGCCGAACAAGCAGTGAAGCTTTCTTT. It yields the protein CASRTSSEAFF.

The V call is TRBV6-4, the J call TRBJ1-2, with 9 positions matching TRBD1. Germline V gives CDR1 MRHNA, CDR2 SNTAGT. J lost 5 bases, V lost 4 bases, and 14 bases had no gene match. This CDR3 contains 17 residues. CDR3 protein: CASSVFFPRDRVYGYTF. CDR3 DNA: TGTGCCAGCAGTGTCTTCTTCCCCCGGGACAGGGTTTATGGCTACACCTTC.

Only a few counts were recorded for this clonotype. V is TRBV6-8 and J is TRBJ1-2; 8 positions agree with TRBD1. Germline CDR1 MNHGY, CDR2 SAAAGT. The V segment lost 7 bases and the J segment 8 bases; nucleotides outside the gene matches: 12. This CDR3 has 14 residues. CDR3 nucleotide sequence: TGTGCCAGCACCCGGGACAGGAAAATTTGGGGCTACACCTTC. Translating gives CASTRDRKIWGYTF.

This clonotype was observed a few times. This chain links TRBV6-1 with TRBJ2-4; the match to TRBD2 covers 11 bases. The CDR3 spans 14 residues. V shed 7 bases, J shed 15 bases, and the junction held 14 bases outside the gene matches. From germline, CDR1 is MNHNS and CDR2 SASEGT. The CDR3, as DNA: TGTGCCAGCACCGAAGGAAATAGCGGGGGGGTGCGGTACTTC. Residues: CASTEGNSGGVRYF.

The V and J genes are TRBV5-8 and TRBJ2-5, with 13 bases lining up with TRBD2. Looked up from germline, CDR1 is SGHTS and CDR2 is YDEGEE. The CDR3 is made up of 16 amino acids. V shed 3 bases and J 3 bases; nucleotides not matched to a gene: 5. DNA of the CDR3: TGTGCCAGCAGCTATGGGACTAGCGGGGTAAAAGAGACCCAGTACTTC. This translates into CASSYGTSGVKETQYF.

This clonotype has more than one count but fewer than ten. The CDR3 nucleotides are TGTGCCAGCAGCTTAGGACTAGCGGGGGGCGACGGAGAGACCCAGTACTTC. It codes for CASSLGLAGGDGETQYF. The rearrangement joins TRBV7-4 to TRBJ2-5, with TRBD2 matching 13 bases. The CDR3 is made up of 17 amino acids. The germline V gene encodes CDR1 SGHVT and CDR2 SQSDAQ. J was trimmed by 4 bases and V by 1 base; bases with no gene match: 6.

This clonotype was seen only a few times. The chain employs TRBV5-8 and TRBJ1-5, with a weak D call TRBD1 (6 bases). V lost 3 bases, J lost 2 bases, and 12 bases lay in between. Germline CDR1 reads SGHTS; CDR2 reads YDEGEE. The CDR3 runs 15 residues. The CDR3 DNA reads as TGTGCCAGCAGCTCCTGGGGGGGCCGCAATCAGCCCCAGCATTTT. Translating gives CASSSWGGRNQPQHF.

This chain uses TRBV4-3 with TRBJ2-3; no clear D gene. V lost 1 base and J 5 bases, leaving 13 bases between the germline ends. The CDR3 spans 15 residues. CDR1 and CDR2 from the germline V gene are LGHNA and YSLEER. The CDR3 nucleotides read TGCGCCAGCAGCCAAGGTGTGGCCAGCCGAGATACGCAGTATTTT. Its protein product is CASSQGVASRDTQYF.

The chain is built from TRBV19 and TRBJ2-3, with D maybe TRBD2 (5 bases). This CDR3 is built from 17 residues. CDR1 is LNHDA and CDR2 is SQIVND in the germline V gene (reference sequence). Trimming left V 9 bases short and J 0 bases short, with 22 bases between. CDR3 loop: CASFPRGGTSSTDTQYF. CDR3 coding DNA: TGTGCCAGCTTCCCCCGAGGAGGCACCTCGAGCACAGATACGCAGTATTTT.